These T cell receptor beta chains were read from a single sample in a study of blood T cell repertoires in COVID-19. Here immunoSEQ multiplex PCR was the method, and the copy in TCRdb shows in-frame clones only, minus some. There are fewer than 250,000 clones in the sample; around nine tenths occur only once, and roughly 0.7% lies in the top ten. The sample comprised peripheral blood. Receptors were obtained from a man in his forties with acute or convalescent COVID-19. Both conserved end residues are part of each CDR3. The D gene is left open where the match is weak. Rows may omit the clone size; those that give it use once, few, many or a size class.

D gene: TRBD2; clone size: -; J gene: TRBJ2-2; V gene: TRBV19; CDR3 DNA: TGTGCCAGTAGGACCGGGACTAGCGGGTGGGGCACCGGGGAGCTGTTTTTT; CDR3 protein: CASRTGTSGWGTGELFF
D gene: -; clone size: -; J gene: TRBJ1-4; V gene: TRBV5-5; CDR3 DNA: TGTGCCAGCAGCTTGTCCCTTATTCTCGCAACTAATGAAAAACTGTTTTTT; CDR3 protein: CASSLSLILATNEKLFF
D gene: TRBD1; clone size: -; J gene: TRBJ1-1; V gene: TRBV25-1; CDR3 DNA: TGTGCCAGCAGTGAACCAAGACAGGGAGCTTTCTTT; CDR3 protein: CASSEPRQGAFF
D gene: TRBD2; clone size: -; J gene: TRBJ2-3; V gene: TRBV19; CDR3 DNA: TGTGCCAGTAGTACGGGACTAGCGGAGGTAGATACGCAGTATTTT; CDR3 protein: CASSTGLAEVDTQYF
D gene: -; clone size: -; J gene: TRBJ1-4; V gene: TRBV28; CDR3 DNA: TGTGCCAGCAGCCCTCCCACCAGCGTAATTAATGAAAAACTGTTTTTT; CDR3 protein: CASSPPTSVINEKLFF
D gene: -; clone size: -; J gene: TRBJ1-2; V gene: TRBV19; CDR3 DNA: TGTGCCAGTAGGCAGGATCTTAGGGGTGGCTACACCTTC; CDR3 protein: CASRQDLRGGYTF
D gene: TRBD2; clone size: few; J gene: TRBJ2-7; V gene: TRBV29-1; CDR3 DNA: TGCAGCGTCCTCGGACTAGCGGGGCGTGGTCGTTACGAGCAGTACTTC; CDR3 protein: CSVLGLAGRGRYEQYF
D gene: -; clone size: -; J gene: TRBJ2-1; V gene: TRBV4-1; CDR3 DNA: TGCGCCAGCAGCACCCCAGACATATACAATGAGCAGTTCTTC; CDR3 protein: CASSTPDIYNEQFF
D gene: -; clone size: -; J gene: TRBJ1-4; V gene: TRBV27; CDR3 DNA: TGTGCCAGCAGGGTAGGGGGAAGCCTTAATGAAAAACTGTTTTTT; CDR3 protein: CASRVGGSLNEKLFF
D gene: TRBD1; clone size: -; J gene: TRBJ1-2; V gene: TRBV6-6; CDR3 DNA: TGTGCCAGCAGCCCCGGTGCCAGGGGGCTCGGCTATGGCTACACCTTC; CDR3 protein: CASSPGARGLGYGYTF
D gene: -; clone size: -; J gene: TRBJ2-1; V gene: TRBV4-3; CDR3 DNA: TGCGCCAGCAGCCAAGATGCGGGCTACAATGAGCAGTTCTTC; CDR3 protein: CASSQDAGYNEQFF
D gene: -; clone size: once; J gene: TRBJ1-3; V gene: TRBV6-5; CDR3 DNA: TGTGCCAGCAGTTACTCCGCGGGGGCGGGAGGAAACACCATATATTTT; CDR3 protein: CASSYSAGAGGNTIYF
D gene: TRBD1; clone size: -; J gene: TRBJ1-1; V gene: TRBV18; CDR3 DNA: TGTGCCAGCTCAACGGACAGGTCTGAAGCTTTCTTT; CDR3 protein: CASSTDRSEAFF
D gene: TRBD1; clone size: -; J gene: TRBJ2-2; V gene: TRBV4-2; CDR3 DNA: TGTGCCAGCAGCCAAGAGACAGGGGGAGACACCGGGGAGCTGTTTTTT; CDR3 protein: CASSQETGGDTGELFF
D gene: TRBD1; clone size: -; J gene: TRBJ2-5; V gene: TRBV6-5; CDR3 DNA: TGTGCCAGCAATACCGACAGGGCAGAGACCCAGTACTTC; CDR3 protein: CASNTDRAETQYF
D gene: TRBD2; clone size: -; J gene: TRBJ2-7; V gene: TRBV5-1; CDR3 DNA: TGCGCCAGCAGCGATAGCGGGGACTCCTACGAGCAGTACTTC; CDR3 protein: CASSDSGDSYEQYF
D gene: TRBD1; clone size: -; J gene: TRBJ2-1; V gene: TRBV27; CDR3 DNA: TGTGCCAGCAGTTTACTTGGCGGTCCGGGACAGGGGGTCAATGAGCAGTTCTTC; CDR3 protein: CASSLLGGPGQGVNEQFF
D gene: -; clone size: -; J gene: TRBJ1-1; V gene: TRBV7-8; CDR3 DNA: TGTGCCAGCGGTAAAGGGGTGAACACTGAAGCTTTCTTT; CDR3 protein: CASGKGVNTEAFF
D gene: -; clone size: -; J gene: TRBJ1-1; V gene: TRBV7-8; CDR3 DNA: TGTGCCAGCAGCTTAGGAGGTCCGCGCCTGGAAGCTTTCTTT; CDR3 protein: CASSLGGPRLEAFF
D gene: TRBD2; clone size: -; J gene: TRBJ2-1; V gene: TRBV2; CDR3 DNA: TGTGCCAGCAGATCAGGACTAGCGGCCCGCAATGAGCAGTTCTTC; CDR3 protein: CASRSGLAARNEQFF
D gene: TRBD2; clone size: -; J gene: TRBJ2-1; V gene: TRBV29-1; CDR3 DNA: TGCAGCGTTGATGGCCAATGGACAGGGTCGTTGACTAGCGGGACCTACAATGAGCAGTTCTTC; CDR3 protein: CSVDGQWTGSLTSGTYNEQFF
D gene: -; clone size: -; J gene: TRBJ2-5; V gene: TRBV18; CDR3 DNA: TGTGCCAGCTCACCATTAGGGGAAGGGAAGACCCAGTACTTC; CDR3 protein: CASSPLGEGKTQYF
D gene: TRBD2; clone size: -; J gene: TRBJ2-7; V gene: TRBV27; CDR3 DNA: TGTGCCAGCAGCTCCCCTCCGGGGGGAAGCTCCTACGAGCAGTACTTC; CDR3 protein: CASSSPPGGSSYEQYF
D gene: -; clone size: -; J gene: TRBJ2-7; V gene: TRBV27; CDR3 DNA: TGTGCCAGCAGTTTAGGGGGACACCGCTCCTACGAGCAGTACTTC; CDR3 protein: CASSLGGHRSYEQYF
D gene: -; clone size: -; J gene: TRBJ2-7; V gene: TRBV4-1; CDR3 DNA: TGCGCCAGCAGCCAAGATGCCGGGACACATTACTACGAGCAGTACTTC; CDR3 protein: CASSQDAGTHYYEQYF
D gene: -; clone size: -; J gene: TRBJ1-5; V gene: TRBV9; CDR3 DNA: TGTGCCAGCAGCTCCCAAGACAGAGTAAATCAGCCCCAGCATTTT; CDR3 protein: CASSSQDRVNQPQHF
D gene: TRBD1; clone size: -; J gene: TRBJ2-7; V gene: TRBV6-6; CDR3 DNA: TGTGCCAGCAGTTACGGGGGACAGAGCTACGAGCAGTACTTC; CDR3 protein: CASSYGGQSYEQYF
D gene: -; clone size: -; J gene: TRBJ2-1; V gene: TRBV19; CDR3 DNA: TGTGCCAGTAGTATAGAGGGGGGGCCCCCTTACAATGAGCAGTTCTTC; CDR3 protein: CASSIEGGPPYNEQFF
D gene: -; clone size: -; J gene: TRBJ2-7; V gene: TRBV20-1; CDR3 DNA: TGCAGTGCTAGTTCCGGAGAGCCCTACGAGCAGTACTTC; CDR3 protein: CSASSGEPYEQYF
D gene: -; clone size: -; J gene: TRBJ2-3; V gene: TRBV10-1; CDR3 DNA: TGCGCCAGCAGTAACTATGGACGGGGTACGCAGTATTTT; CDR3 protein: CASSNYGRGTQYF
D gene: TRBD1; clone size: once; J gene: TRBJ2-1; V gene: TRBV19; CDR3 DNA: TGTGCCAGTAGTATGGGGCACAGGGGGCCCAATGAGCAGTTCTTC; CDR3 protein: CASSMGHRGPNEQFF
D gene: -; clone size: -; J gene: TRBJ1-4; V gene: TRBV7-8; CDR3 DNA: TGTGCCAGCAGCTTAGTTTCCGGACTTAATGAAAAACTGTTTTTT; CDR3 protein: CASSLVSGLNEKLFF
D gene: -; clone size: once; J gene: TRBJ2-1; V gene: TRBV5-1; CDR3 DNA: TGCGCCAGCAGCTTGGCCCTGGGCCGCGAGCAGTTCTTC; CDR3 protein: CASSLALGREQFF
D gene: TRBD2; clone size: -; J gene: TRBJ2-1; V gene: TRBV11-3; CDR3 DNA: TGTGCCAGCAGTTTAACTAGCGGGAGGGCCGGTGAGCAGTTCTTC; CDR3 protein: CASSLTSGRAGEQFF
D gene: -; clone size: -; J gene: TRBJ2-1; V gene: TRBV27; CDR3 DNA: TGTGCCAGCAGTACACAGAGCGGACCCGGCTCCTACAATGAGCAGTTCTTC; CDR3 protein: CASSTQSGPGSYNEQFF
D gene: TRBD1; clone size: -; J gene: TRBJ1-5; V gene: TRBV6-2/TRBV6-3; CDR3 DNA: TGTGCCAGCAGTTCGGGACAGCGAAATCAGCCCCAGCATTTT; CDR3 protein: CASSSGQRNQPQHF
D gene: -; clone size: -; J gene: TRBJ2-1; V gene: TRBV12-3/TRBV12-4; CDR3 DNA: TGTGCCAGCAGTTTATTCCGCAATGAGCAGTTCTTC; CDR3 protein: CASSLFRNEQFF
D gene: TRBD1; clone size: -; J gene: TRBJ2-5; V gene: TRBV18; CDR3 DNA: TGTGCCAGCTCACTAACAGGGGGCCTAGGAGAGACCCAGTACTTC; CDR3 protein: CASSLTGGLGETQYF
D gene: TRBD2; clone size: -; J gene: TRBJ2-7; V gene: TRBV6-5; CDR3 DNA: TGTGCCAGCAGGTTCGGCGGGAGCTACGAGCAGTACTTC; CDR3 protein: CASRFGGSYEQYF
D gene: -; clone size: -; J gene: TRBJ2-7; V gene: TRBV29-1; CDR3 DNA: TGCAGCGTTTCCCTACTTTACGAGCAGTACTTC; CDR3 protein: CSVSLLYEQYF
D gene: -; clone size: -; J gene: TRBJ2-3; V gene: TRBV18; CDR3 DNA: TGTGCCAGCTCACCCTCTAGCACAGATACGCAGTATTTT; CDR3 protein: CASSPSSTDTQYF
D gene: TRBD1; clone size: -; J gene: TRBJ1-5; V gene: TRBV7-9; CDR3 DNA: TGTGCCAGCAGTCGGACAGGGAATTGGAACAATCAGCCCCAGCATTTT; CDR3 protein: CASSRTGNWNNQPQHF
D gene: -; clone size: once; J gene: TRBJ1-1; V gene: TRBV12-3/TRBV12-4; CDR3 DNA: TGTGCCAGCAGTTTACCCGGGAACACTGAAGCTTTCTTT; CDR3 protein: CASSLPGNTEAFF
D gene: TRBD1; clone size: -; J gene: TRBJ1-3; V gene: TRBV28; CDR3 DNA: TGTGCCAGCAGGCAGACAGGGTACGGAAACACCATATATTTT; CDR3 protein: CASRQTGYGNTIYF
D gene: TRBD1; clone size: -; J gene: TRBJ1-3; V gene: TRBV7-9; CDR3 DNA: TGTGCCAGCAGCTTGGTGGGACAGGGAGGAGGAAACACCATATATTTT; CDR3 protein: CASSLVGQGGGNTIYF
D gene: TRBD2; clone size: -; J gene: TRBJ2-5; V gene: TRBV12-3/TRBV12-4; CDR3 DNA: TGTGCCACCAGAGCGGGGGGTGAGGGGACCCAGTACTTC; CDR3 protein: CATRAGGEGTQYF